This T cell receptor beta chain came from a study of brain T cells in children with intractable seizures. V dropped 6 bases and J dropped 4; count of bases not matched to a gene: 4. The CDR3 covers 13 residues. The germline gives CDR1 GTSNPN, CDR2 SVGIG (reference sequence). The method was immunoSEQ multiplex PCR; TCRdb's version includes in-frame clones alone and lacks a portion of them. This table holds about 76,000 clones, approximately 94% found once. Specimen: peripheral blood, collected at surgery. This clonotype originated in a boy under two years old with tuberous sclerosis and intractable seizures. The J gene is TRBJ1-1, the V gene TRBV30; 11 nucleotides line up with TRBD1. The DNA for the CDR3 is TGTGCCTGCCTGGGACAGGGGGGCACTGAAGCTTTCTTT. It codes for CACLGQGGTEAFF.